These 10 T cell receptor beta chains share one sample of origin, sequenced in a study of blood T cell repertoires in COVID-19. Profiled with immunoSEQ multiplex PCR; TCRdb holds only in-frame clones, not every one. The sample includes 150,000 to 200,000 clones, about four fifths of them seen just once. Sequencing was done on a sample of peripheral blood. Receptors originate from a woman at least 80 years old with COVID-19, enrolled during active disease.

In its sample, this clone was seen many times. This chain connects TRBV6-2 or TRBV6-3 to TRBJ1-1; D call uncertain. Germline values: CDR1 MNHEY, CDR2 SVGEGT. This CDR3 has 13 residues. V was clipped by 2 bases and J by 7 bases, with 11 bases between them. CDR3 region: CASSYGWSFEAFF. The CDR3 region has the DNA TGTGCCAGCAGTTACGGGTGGAGTTTTGAAGCTTTCTTT.

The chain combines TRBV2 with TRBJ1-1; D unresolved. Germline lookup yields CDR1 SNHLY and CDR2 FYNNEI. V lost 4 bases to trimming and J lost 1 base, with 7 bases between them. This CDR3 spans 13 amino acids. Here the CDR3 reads CASSAAGNTEAFF. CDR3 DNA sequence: TGTGCCAGCAGTGCGGCGGGGAACACTGAAGCTTTCTTT.

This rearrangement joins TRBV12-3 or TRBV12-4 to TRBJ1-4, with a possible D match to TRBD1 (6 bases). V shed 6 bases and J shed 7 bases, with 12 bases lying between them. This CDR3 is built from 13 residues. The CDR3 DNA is TGTGCCAGCAGGGGACGGGGGGCTGAAAAACTGTTTTTT. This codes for CASRGRGAEKLFF.

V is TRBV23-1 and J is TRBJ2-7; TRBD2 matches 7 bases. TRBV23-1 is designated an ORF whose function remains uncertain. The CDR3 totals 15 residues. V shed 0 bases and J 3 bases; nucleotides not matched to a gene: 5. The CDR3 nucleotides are TGCGCCAGCAGTCAATCCCCGACTAGCTACTACGAGCAGTACTTC. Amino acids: CASSQSPTSYYEQYF.

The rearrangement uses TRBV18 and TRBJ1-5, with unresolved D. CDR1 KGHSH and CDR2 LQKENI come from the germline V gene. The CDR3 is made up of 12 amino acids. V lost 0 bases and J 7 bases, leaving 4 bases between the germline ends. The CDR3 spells CASSPPQQPQHF. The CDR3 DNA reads TGTGCCAGCTCACCACCGCAGCAGCCCCAGCATTTT.

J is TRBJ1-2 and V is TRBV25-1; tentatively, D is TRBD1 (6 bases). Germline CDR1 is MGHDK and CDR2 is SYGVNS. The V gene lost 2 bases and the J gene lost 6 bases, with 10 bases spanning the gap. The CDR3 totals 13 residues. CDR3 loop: CASSEQGLDGYTF. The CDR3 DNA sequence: TGTGCCAGCAGTGAACAGGGGTTGGATGGCTACACCTTC.

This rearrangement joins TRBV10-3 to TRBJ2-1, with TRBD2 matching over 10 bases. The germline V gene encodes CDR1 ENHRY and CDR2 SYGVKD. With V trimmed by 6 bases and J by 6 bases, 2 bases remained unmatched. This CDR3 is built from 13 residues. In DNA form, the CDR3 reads TGTGCCATCAGAGCGGGGGGGCCCAATGAGCAGTTCTTC. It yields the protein CAIRAGGPNEQFF.

CDR3 region: CASSLVGVSPTDTQYF. The CDR3 coding sequence is TGTGCCAGCAGCTTGGTAGGGGTCTCGCCCACAGATACGCAGTATTTT. The chain carries TRBV5-4 and TRBJ2-3; possibly TRBD1 for D (5 bases). The CDR3 contains 16 residues. CDR1 and CDR2 (germline): SGHNT, YYREEE (reference sequence). Between the trimmed V and J ends, which lost 0 bases and 2 bases, there was a span of 13 bases.

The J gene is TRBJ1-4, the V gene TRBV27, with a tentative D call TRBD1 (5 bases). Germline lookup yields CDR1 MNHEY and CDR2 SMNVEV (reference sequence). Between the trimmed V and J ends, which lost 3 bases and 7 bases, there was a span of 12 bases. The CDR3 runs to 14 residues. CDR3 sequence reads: CASSFRGWGEKLFF. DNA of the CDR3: TGTGCCAGCAGTTTTAGGGGCTGGGGTGAAAAACTGTTTTTT.

The CDR3 sequence: CASRLHRDNEQFF. In nucleotides, the CDR3 is TGTGCCAGCAGACTACACAGGGACAATGAGCAGTTCTTC. The chain uses TRBV7-6 and TRBJ2-1, with a tentative D call TRBD1 (6 bases). Trimming pared 6 bases from V and 5 bases from J, leaving 11 bases between. This CDR3 contains 13 residues. The germline V gene has CDR1 SGHVS and CDR2 FNYEAQ. Full variable domain (remainder filled in from reference TRBV7-6 and TRBJ2-1): GAGVSQSPRYKVTKRGQDVALRCDPISGHVSLYWYRQALGQGPEFLTYFNYEAQQDKSGLPNDRFSAERPEGSISTLTIQRTEQRDSAMYRCASRLHRDNEQFFGPGTRLTVL.